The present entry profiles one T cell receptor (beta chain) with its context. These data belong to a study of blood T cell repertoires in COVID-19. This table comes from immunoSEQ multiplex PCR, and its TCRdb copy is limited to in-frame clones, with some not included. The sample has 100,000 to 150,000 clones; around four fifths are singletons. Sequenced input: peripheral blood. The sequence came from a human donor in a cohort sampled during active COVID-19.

The CDR3 DNA follows: TGTGCCAGCAGCCTCCGAGACTGGAGGAACATTCAGTACTTC. Protein product: CASSLRDWRNIQYF. V gene TRBV3-1 (or the pseudogene TRBV3-2) combines with J gene TRBJ2-4; maybe TRBD2 (5 bases). The germline V gene encodes CDR1 LGHDT and CDR2 YNNKEL (reference sequence). V lost 4 bases, J lost 7 bases, and 14 bases lay in between. The CDR3 is 14 residues long.